These T cell receptor beta chains were read from a single sample in a study of shared clonotypes between healthy human individuals. Profiling relied on immunoSEQ multiplex PCR, and the TCRdb table lists in-frame clones only, not all of them. The repertoire holds 1.4 million or so clones, with about 98.5% as singletons. Sequenced: naive CD4+ T cells sorted from blood. The receptors derive from a man under 40 in good health. The CDR3 runs from the conserved cysteine through the conserved F or W. The D gene is left open where the match is weak. Not all rows give a size; the values are once, few, many and, for expanded clones, a class.

clone_size: -; d_call: TRBD1; cdr3_length: 20; v_call: TRBV19; j_call: TRBJ1-5; cdr3_nt: TGTGCCAGTAGTCACCGGTCTCCGGGACAGGGGTATTATAGCAATCAGCCCCAGCATTTT; cdr3_aa: CASSHRSPGQGYYSNQPQHF
clone_size: -; d_call: -; cdr3_length: 18; v_call: TRBV14; j_call: TRBJ2-4; cdr3_nt: TGTGCCAGCAGCCATAGCCGGAGGACAGTTCTAGCCGAAAACATTCAGTACTTC; cdr3_aa: CASSHSRRTVLAENIQYF
clone_size: -; d_call: -; cdr3_length: 12; v_call: TRBV29-1; j_call: TRBJ2-7; cdr3_nt: TGCAGCGTCCCGATTCAAGGGTCTGGGCAGTACTTC; cdr3_aa: CSVPIQGSGQYF
clone_size: -; d_call: -; cdr3_length: 13; v_call: TRBV5-1; j_call: TRBJ2-5; cdr3_nt: TGCGCCAGCAGCTTACAATCACAAGAGACCCAGTACTTC; cdr3_aa: CASSLQSQETQYF
clone_size: -; d_call: -; cdr3_length: 14; v_call: TRBV25-1; j_call: TRBJ1-3; cdr3_nt: TGTGCCAGCAGTGACTTACAGGGAGGAAACACCATATATTTT; cdr3_aa: CASSDLQGGNTIYF
clone_size: -; d_call: -; cdr3_length: 14; v_call: TRBV27; j_call: TRBJ2-5; cdr3_nt: TGTGCCAGCAGGCCCTGGGGGTCCCCAGAGACCCAGTACTTC; cdr3_aa: CASRPWGSPETQYF
clone_size: -; d_call: -; cdr3_length: 19; v_call: TRBV7-9; j_call: TRBJ2-7; cdr3_nt: TGTGCCAGCAGCTCGACAACCGGGACAGCCAACCGGGGGATCTACGAGCAGTACTTC; cdr3_aa: CASSSTTGTANRGIYEQYF
clone_size: -; d_call: -; cdr3_length: 13; v_call: TRBV7-2; j_call: TRBJ2-7; cdr3_nt: TGTGCCAGCAGCCCTAGCTCCCCGTACGAGCAGTACTTC; cdr3_aa: CASSPSSPYEQYF
clone_size: -; d_call: -; cdr3_length: 12; v_call: TRBV18; j_call: TRBJ1-4; cdr3_nt: TGTGCCAGCTCATTTGAGGGTGAAAAACTGTTTTTT; cdr3_aa: CASSFEGEKLFF
clone_size: -; d_call: -; cdr3_length: 16; v_call: TRBV5-8; j_call: TRBJ2-5; cdr3_nt: TGTGCCAGCAGCCGCGGGGCCGCCCATGGAGAAGAGACCCAGTACTTC; cdr3_aa: CASSRGAAHGEETQYF
clone_size: few; d_call: TRBD1; cdr3_length: 13; v_call: TRBV30; j_call: TRBJ2-7; cdr3_nt: TGTGCCTGGTCCGGGACAGGGGGCTACGAGCAGTACTTC; cdr3_aa: CAWSGTGGYEQYF
clone_size: -; d_call: TRBD2; cdr3_length: 15; v_call: TRBV5-1; j_call: TRBJ2-5; cdr3_nt: TGCGCCAGCAGCGTAACCGGGACTAGCGATGAGACCCAGTACTTC; cdr3_aa: CASSVTGTSDETQYF
clone_size: -; d_call: -; cdr3_length: 13; v_call: TRBV7-7; j_call: TRBJ1-1; cdr3_nt: TGTGCTAGCAGCTTCGGGGCGAACACTGAAGCTTTCTTT; cdr3_aa: CASSFGANTEAFF
clone_size: -; d_call: TRBD1; cdr3_length: 14; v_call: TRBV7-9; j_call: TRBJ1-1; cdr3_nt: TGTGCCAGCAGACAGGACAGGGGTGGTACTGAAGCTTTCTTT; cdr3_aa: CASRQDRGGTEAFF
clone_size: -; d_call: TRBD1; cdr3_length: 18; v_call: TRBV27; j_call: TRBJ1-5; cdr3_nt: TGTGCCAGCAGAACTAACTCCTGGGCAGGGGGTTTAGATCAGCCCCAGCATTTT; cdr3_aa: CASRTNSWAGGLDQPQHF
clone_size: -; d_call: -; cdr3_length: 14; v_call: TRBV2; j_call: TRBJ2-3; cdr3_nt: TGTGCCAGCAGTCCTCGTACTAGCACAGATACGCAGTATTTT; cdr3_aa: CASSPRTSTDTQYF